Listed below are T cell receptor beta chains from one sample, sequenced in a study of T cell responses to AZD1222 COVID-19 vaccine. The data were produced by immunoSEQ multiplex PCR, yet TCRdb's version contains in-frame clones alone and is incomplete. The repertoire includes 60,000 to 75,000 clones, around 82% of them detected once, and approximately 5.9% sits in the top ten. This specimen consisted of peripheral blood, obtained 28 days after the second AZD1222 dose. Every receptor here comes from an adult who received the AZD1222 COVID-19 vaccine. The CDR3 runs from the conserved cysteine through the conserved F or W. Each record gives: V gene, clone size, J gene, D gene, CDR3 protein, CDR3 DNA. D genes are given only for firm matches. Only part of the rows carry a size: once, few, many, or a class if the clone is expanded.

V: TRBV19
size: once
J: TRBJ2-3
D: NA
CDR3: CATHRVGTDTQYF
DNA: TGTGCCACCCACAGGGTGGGGACAGATACGCAGTATTTT

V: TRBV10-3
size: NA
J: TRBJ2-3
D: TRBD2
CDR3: CAISEGPSGGQDTQYF
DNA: TGTGCCATCAGTGAGGGGCCTAGCGGGGGGCAGGATACGCAGTATTTT

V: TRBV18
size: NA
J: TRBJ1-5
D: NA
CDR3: CASSPRGNSNQPQHF
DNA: TGTGCCAGCTCACCACGGGGGAATAGCAATCAGCCCCAGCATTTT

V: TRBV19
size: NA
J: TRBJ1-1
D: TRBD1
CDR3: CASRRQGNGPNPEAFF
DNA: TGTGCCAGTAGACGACAGGGGAATGGCCCTAACCCTGAAGCTTTCTTT

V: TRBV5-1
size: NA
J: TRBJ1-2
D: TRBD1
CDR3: CASSPQGGRYGYTF
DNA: TGCGCCAGCAGCCCCCAGGGGGGACGCTATGGCTACACCTTC

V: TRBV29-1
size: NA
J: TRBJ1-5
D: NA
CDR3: CSVGGATGDQPQHF
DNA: TGCAGCGTTGGAGGAGCGACGGGAGATCAGCCCCAGCATTTT

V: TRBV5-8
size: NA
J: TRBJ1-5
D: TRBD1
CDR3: CASRKQGSNQPQHF
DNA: TGTGCCAGCAGAAAACAGGGGAGCAATCAGCCCCAGCATTTT

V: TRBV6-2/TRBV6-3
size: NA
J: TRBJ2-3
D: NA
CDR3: CASSNRDGGSQYF
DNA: TGTGCCAGCAGTAACCGGGACGGCGGGTCGCAGTATTTT

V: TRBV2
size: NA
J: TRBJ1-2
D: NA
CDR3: CASSEASSTYGYTF
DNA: TGTGCCAGCAGTGAAGCCTCCAGCACCTATGGCTACACCTTC

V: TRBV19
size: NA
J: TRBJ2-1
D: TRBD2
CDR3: CASSIGLAGAYNEQFF
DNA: TGTGCCAGTAGTATAGGGCTAGCGGGGGCCTACAATGAGCAGTTCTTC

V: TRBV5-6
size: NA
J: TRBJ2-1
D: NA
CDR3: CASSLYAVNEQFF
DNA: TGTGCCAGCAGCTTGTATGCGGTCAATGAGCAGTTCTTC

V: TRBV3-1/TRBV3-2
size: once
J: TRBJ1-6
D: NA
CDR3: CASSTLGGSPLHF
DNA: TGTGCCAGCAGCACTCTGGGGGGTTCACCCCTCCACTTT

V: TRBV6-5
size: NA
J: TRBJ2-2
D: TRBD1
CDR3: CASSYLGTGNTGELFF
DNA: TGTGCCAGCAGTTATCTCGGGACAGGGAACACCGGGGAGCTGTTTTTT

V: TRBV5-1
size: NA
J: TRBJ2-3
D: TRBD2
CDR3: CASSLTPPLTSGGSTDTQYF
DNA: TGCGCCAGCAGCTTGACCCCCCCACTGACTAGCGGGGGGTCCACAGATACGCAGTATTTT

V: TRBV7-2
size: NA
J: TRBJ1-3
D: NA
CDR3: CASSLNAGYSGNTIYF
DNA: TGTGCCAGCAGCTTAAACGCCGGATACTCTGGAAACACCATATATTTT

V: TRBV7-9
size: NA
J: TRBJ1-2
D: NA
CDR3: CASSPNMGGGYTF
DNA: TGTGCCAGCAGCCCCAATATGGGGGGGGGCTACACCTTC

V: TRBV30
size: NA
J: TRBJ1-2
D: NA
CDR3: CAWSVSLGTPGSYGYTF
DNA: TGTGCCTGGAGTGTAAGTTTGGGGACCCCTGGGAGCTATGGCTACACCTTC

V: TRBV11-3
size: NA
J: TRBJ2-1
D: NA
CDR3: CASSLGKEKSKRFF
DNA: TGTGCCAGCAGCTTAGGGAAGGAGAAGAGCAAACGGTTCTTC

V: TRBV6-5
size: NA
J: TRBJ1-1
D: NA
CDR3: CASSTLGTVNTEAFF
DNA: TGTGCCAGCAGTACACTTGGGACGGTGAACACTGAAGCTTTCTTT

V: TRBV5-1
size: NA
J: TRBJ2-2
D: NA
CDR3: CASSLILSQGSGNTGELFF
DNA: TGCGCCAGCAGCCTTATCCTCTCCCAGGGATCTGGGAACACCGGGGAGCTGTTTTTT

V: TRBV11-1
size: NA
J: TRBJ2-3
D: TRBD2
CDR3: CASSSRTSGGKNTQYF
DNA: TGTGCCAGCAGTTCACGCACTAGCGGGGGAAAAAATACGCAGTATTTT

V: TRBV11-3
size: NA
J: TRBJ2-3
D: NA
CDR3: CASSLGRSTDTQYF
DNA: TGTGCCAGCAGCTTGGGACGGAGCACAGATACGCAGTATTTT

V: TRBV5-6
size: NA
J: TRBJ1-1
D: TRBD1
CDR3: CASSLAQGLNTEAFF
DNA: TGTGCCAGCAGCTTGGCACAGGGGCTGAACACTGAAGCTTTCTTT

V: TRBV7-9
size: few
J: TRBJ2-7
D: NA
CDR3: CASRPLRGEPSSSYEQYF
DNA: TGTGCCAGCAGACCCCTCCGGGGCGAACCCTCTAGCTCCTACGAGCAGTACTTC

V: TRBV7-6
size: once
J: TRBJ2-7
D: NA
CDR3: CASSLRPRMLGAYEQYF
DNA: TGTGCCAGCAGCTTAAGGCCCCGGATGCTGGGTGCCTACGAGCAGTACTTC

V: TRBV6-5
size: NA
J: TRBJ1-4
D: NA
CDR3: CASSYSVNEKLFF
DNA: TGTGCCAGCAGTTACTCCGTTAATGAAAAACTGTTTTTT

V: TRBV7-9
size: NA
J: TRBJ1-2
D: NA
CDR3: CASSFTDTYGYTF
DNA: TGTGCCAGCAGCTTTACCGACACCTATGGCTACACCTTC

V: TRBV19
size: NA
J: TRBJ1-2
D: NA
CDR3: CASTPLGVFYGYTF
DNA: TGTGCCAGTACCCCCTTGGGGGTTTTCTATGGCTACACCTTC

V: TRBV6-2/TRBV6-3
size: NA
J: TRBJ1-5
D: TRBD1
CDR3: CASSLQGVRLPQHF
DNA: TGTGCCAGCAGTTTACAGGGGGTGCGTCTGCCCCAGCATTTT

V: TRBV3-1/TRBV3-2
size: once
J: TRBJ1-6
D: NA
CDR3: CASSQVARANSPLHF
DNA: TGTGCCAGCAGCCAAGTGGCCAGGGCGAATTCACCCCTCCACTTT

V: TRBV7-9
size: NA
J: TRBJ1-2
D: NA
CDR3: CASSFQSRGYTF
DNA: TGTGCCAGCAGCTTCCAGAGTAGGGGCTACACCTTC

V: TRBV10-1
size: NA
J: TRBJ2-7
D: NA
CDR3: CASRLALDDRTPYEQYF
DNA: TGCGCCAGCCGACTGGCCTTAGACGACAGGACCCCCTACGAGCAGTACTTC

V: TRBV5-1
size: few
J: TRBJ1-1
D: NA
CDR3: CASSPFDSLNTEAFF
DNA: TGCGCCAGCAGCCCCTTCGACAGCCTGAACACTGAAGCTTTCTTT

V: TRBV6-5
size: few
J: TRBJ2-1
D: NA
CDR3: CATQGGESDEQFF
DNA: TGTGCCACCCAAGGCGGGGAATCCGATGAGCAGTTCTTC

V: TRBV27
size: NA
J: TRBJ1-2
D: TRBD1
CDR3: CASSYFGDRGRANYGYTF
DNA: TGTGCCAGCAGTTACTTCGGGGACAGGGGCCGAGCTAACTATGGCTACACCTTC

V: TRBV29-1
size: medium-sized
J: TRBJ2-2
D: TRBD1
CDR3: CSVVRGSFSGELFF
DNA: TGCAGCGTTGTCAGGGGGAGTTTCTCCGGGGAGCTGTTTTTT

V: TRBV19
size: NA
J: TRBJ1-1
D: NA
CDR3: CASSFLHQGLNTEAFF
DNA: TGTGCCAGTAGTTTCCTTCATCAGGGGTTGAACACTGAAGCTTTCTTT

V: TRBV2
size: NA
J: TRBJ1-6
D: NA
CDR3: CASSSTGGDSPLHF
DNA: TGTGCCAGCAGTTCCACAGGAGGGGATTCACCCCTCCACTTT

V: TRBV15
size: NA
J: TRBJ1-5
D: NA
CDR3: CATSIGRINQPQHF
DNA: TGTGCCACCAGCATTGGAAGGATCAATCAGCCCCAGCATTTT

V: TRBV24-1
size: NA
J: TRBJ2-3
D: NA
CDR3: CATSDTPGHISNTDTQYF
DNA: TGTGCCACCAGTGATACACCGGGACACATATCGAACACAGATACGCAGTATTTT

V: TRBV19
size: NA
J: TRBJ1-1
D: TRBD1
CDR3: CASSTRTGEVWEAFF
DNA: TGTGCCAGTAGTACACGGACAGGGGAGGTCTGGGAAGCTTTCTTT

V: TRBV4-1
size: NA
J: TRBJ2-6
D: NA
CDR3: CASSQGLEGPGANVLTF
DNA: TGCGCCAGCAGCCAAGGTCTTGAGGGACCTGGGGCCAACGTCCTGACTTTC

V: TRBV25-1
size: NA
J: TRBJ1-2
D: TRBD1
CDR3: CASRGPGQGAYGYTF
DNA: TGTGCCAGCAGGGGTCCTGGACAGGGGGCCTATGGCTACACCTTC

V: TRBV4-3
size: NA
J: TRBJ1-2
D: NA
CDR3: CASSQEQGLGYTF
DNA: TGCGCCAGCAGCCAAGAACAGGGTCTGGGCTACACCTTC

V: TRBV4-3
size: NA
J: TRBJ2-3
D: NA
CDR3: CASSEGPITDTQYF
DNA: TGCGCCAGCTCCGAGGGCCCTATAACAGATACGCAGTATTTT

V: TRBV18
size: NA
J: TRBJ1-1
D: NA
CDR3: CASSTQLNTEAFF
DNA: TGTGCCAGCTCGACACAGTTGAACACTGAAGCTTTCTTT

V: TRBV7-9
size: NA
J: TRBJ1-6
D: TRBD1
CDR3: CASSFPDREPSSPLHF
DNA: TGTGCCAGCAGCTTCCCCGACAGGGAGCCATCCTCACCCCTCCACTTT

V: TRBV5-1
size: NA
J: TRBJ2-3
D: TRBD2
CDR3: CASSAAGGRPDTQYF
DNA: TGCGCCAGCAGCGCAGCGGGGGGGCGCCCAGATACGCAGTATTTT

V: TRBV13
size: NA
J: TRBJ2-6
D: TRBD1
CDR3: CASSLAGTGVMSGANVLTF
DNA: TGTGCCAGCAGCTTAGCCGGGACAGGGGTAATGTCTGGGGCCAACGTCCTGACTTTC